Listed below are T cell receptor beta chains from one sample, sequenced in a study of blood T cell repertoires in COVID-19. TCRdb's copy holds only in-frame clones and misses some; the assay was immunoSEQ multiplex PCR. Of 95,000 to 110,000 clones listed, about 88% are singletons. The source material was peripheral blood. The receptors stem from a human donor in a cohort sampled during active COVID-19. Each CDR3 is given with its conserved first and last residue. D genes are given only for firm matches. Expanded clones get a size class; other rows say once, few or many, or leave the size out.

clone size	V gene	J gene	D gene	CDR3 protein	CDR3 DNA
.	TRBV25-1	TRBJ2-7	.	CASSGSGLAVKDYEQYF	TGTGCCAGCAGTGGTTCGGGTTTGGCCGTAAAGGACTACGAGCAGTACTTC
.	TRBV6-5	TRBJ2-3	.	CASRDSQGDTQYF	TGTGCCAGCAGGGACAGTCAGGGAGATACGCAGTATTTT
.	TRBV7-3	TRBJ2-2	TRBD2	CASSRGGALAGELFF	TGTGCCAGCTCTCGCGGGGGGGCATTAGCCGGGGAGCTGTTTTTT
.	TRBV19	TRBJ2-7	TRBD1	CASSMGQYYEQYF	TGTGCCAGTAGTATGGGACAGTACTACGAGCAGTACTTC
.	TRBV11-3	TRBJ2-5	TRBD2	CASSLLSGGEETQYF	TGTGCCAGCAGCTTACTTAGCGGGGGGGAGGAGACCCAGTACTTC
.	TRBV7-3	TRBJ2-3	.	CASSLGAKARTDTQYF	TGTGCCAGCAGCTTAGGGGCTAAAGCGCGCACAGATACGCAGTATTTT
.	TRBV10-3	TRBJ1-4	TRBD1	CAISETIRQGSTNEKLFF	TGTGCCATCAGTGAGACGATCCGACAGGGGTCAACTAATGAAAAACTGTTTTTT
.	TRBV7-8	TRBJ2-1	.	CASSLIQGNNEQFF	TGTGCCAGCAGCTTAATCCAGGGTAACAATGAGCAGTTCTTC
.	TRBV28	TRBJ2-7	TRBD2	CASRGSGGSYEQYF	TGTGCCAGCCGAGGATCGGGGGGGTCCTACGAGCAGTACTTC
.	TRBV9	TRBJ1-3	.	CASSVDGRKGDTIYF	TGTGCCAGCAGCGTAGACGGCAGGAAGGGGGACACCATATATTTT
.	TRBV19	TRBJ1-3	.	CASSTSGGNTIYF	TGTGCCAGTAGTACATCCGGGGGAAACACCATATATTTT
.	TRBV29-1	TRBJ2-5	TRBD2	CSGKGGLAGGLYQETQYF	TGCAGCGGGAAGGGGGGACTAGCGGGAGGTTTGTACCAAGAGACCCAGTACTTC
.	TRBV27	TRBJ2-6	TRBD1	CASRTGASGANVLTF	TGTGCCAGCCGTACAGGGGCTTCTGGGGCCAACGTCCTGACTTTC
once	TRBV5-1	TRBJ2-1	TRBD2	CASSYGLESYNEQFF	TGCGCCAGCAGCTACGGACTAGAGTCCTACAATGAGCAGTTCTTC
.	TRBV25-1	TRBJ2-7	TRBD1	CASSGQGLSYEQYF	TGTGCCAGCAGCGGACAGGGGCTCTCCTACGAGCAGTACTTC
.	TRBV18	TRBJ2-1	TRBD2	CASSPNSGTSLLREFF	TGTGCCAGCTCACCAAACAGCGGGACTAGCTTACTCCGGGAGTTCTTC
.	TRBV7-9	TRBJ1-4	.	CASSLDSNEKLFF	TGTGCCAGCAGTTTGGACAGTAATGAAAAACTGTTTTTT
.	TRBV9	TRBJ1-3	.	CASSVEQGNTIYF	TGTGCCAGCAGCGTAGAACAGGGAAACACCATATATTTT
.	TRBV18	TRBJ1-1	.	CASSPSKNTEAFF	TGTGCCAGCTCACCATCAAAGAACACTGAAGCTTTCTTT
.	TRBV15	TRBJ2-2	.	CATSRQGGSGTGELFF	TGTGCCACCAGCAGACAAGGAGGGTCGGGCACCGGGGAGCTGTTTTTT
few	TRBV5-1	TRBJ2-5	.	CASSWAGQSQETQYF	TGCGCCAGCAGCTGGGCAGGACAGAGCCAAGAGACCCAGTACTTC